The text below deals with one T cell receptor (beta chain). This sample was taken from a study of OX40 agonist ivuxolimab in advanced cancers. J lost 7 bases, V lost 5 bases, and 12 bases had no gene match. The V gene's germline CDR1 is SEHNR and CDR2 FQNEAQ (reference sequence). The CDR3 has 15 amino acids. Sequencing was performed with immunoSEQ multiplex PCR; in TCRdb, only in-frame clones are kept and a portion is missing. This table holds tens of thousands of clones, 88% found once. The sequence came from an adult with an advanced solid tumor such as melanoma, head and neck, liver or kidney cancer. The sample consisted of CD4+ or CD8+ T cells sorted from blood, taken in a trial of the OX40 agonist ivuxolimab. The V and J genes are TRBV7-9 and TRBJ1-1; TRBD1 matches 8 bases. CDR3 DNA sequence: TGTGCCAGCAGCGTTGGGACAGGCAGCAAGAATGAAGCTTTCTTT. Amino acids: CASSVGTGSKNEAFF.